The 10 T cell receptor beta chains presented below share a single source sample, sequenced in a study of T cell changes during pregnancy in multiple sclerosis. Clones were sequenced by immunoSEQ multiplex PCR, and TCRdb holds only the in-frame ones, with some missing. The sample comprises about 40,000 clones, approximately 92% of which are singletons, and 1% to 1.5% rests with the top ten. The material sequenced was peripheral blood, taken before pregnancy. These receptors were obtained from a female donor with multiple sclerosis, enrolled in a pregnancy study.

The V gene is TRBV7-9, the J gene TRBJ2-1, with no clear D. Germline V lookup: CDR1 SEHNR, CDR2 FQNEAQ (reference sequence). V lost 3 bases, J lost 4 bases, and 13 bases lay in between. The CDR3 spans 15 residues. Here the CDR3 reads CASSFVTTHYNEQFF. DNA of the CDR3: TGTGCCAGCAGCTTCGTGACGACACATTACAATGAGCAGTTCTTC. The whole variable domain, filled in from reference TRBV7-9 and TRBJ2-1, reads DTGVSQNPRHKITKRGQNVTFRCDPISEHNRLYWYRQTLGQGPEFLTYFQNEAQLEKSRLLSDRFSAERPKGSFSTLEIQRTEQGDSAMYLCASSFVTTHYNEQFFGPGTRLTVL.

This rearrangement joins TRBV23-1 to TRBJ2-5; D is possibly TRBD2 (6 bases). TRBV23-1 is placed among ORFs of uncertain function. V was shortened by 1 base and J by 1 base, with 19 bases between the two germline ends. The CDR3 has 18 residues. As DNA, the CDR3 is TGCGCCAGCAGTCAATGCTTGCGGGGAATACTGATCCAAGAGACCCAGTACTTC. Protein product: CASSQCLRGILIQETQYF.

The rearrangement joins TRBV5-1 to TRBJ2-1, with 10 bases that match TRBD2. V gave up 0 bases and J gave up 0 bases; unmatched junction bases: 3. The CDR3 spans 17 residues. The germline CDR1 and CDR2 sequences are SGHRS and YFSETQ. The CDR3, as DNA: TGCGCCAGCAGCTTGGAGGCTAGCGGGAGCTCCTACAATGAGCAGTTCTTC. Amino acid sequence: CASSLEASGSSYNEQFF.

The V and J genes are TRBV4-3 and TRBJ2-7; no reliable D call. The CDR3 has 15 amino acids. The V gene's germline CDR1 is LGHNA and CDR2 YSLEER. The germline V and J ends were trimmed by 1 base and 2 bases, with 12 bases remaining between them. The DNA of the CDR3 is TGCGCCAGCAGCCAAGGGCTGTCGAACCCCTACGAGCAGTACTTC. Amino acid sequence: CASSQGLSNPYEQYF.

The V gene is TRBV2, the J gene TRBJ2-3, with D perhaps matching TRBD1 (6 bases). The CDR3 has 14 amino acids. Trimming took 6 bases from V and 4 from J, leaving 14 bases between them. Germline V gene sequence: CDR1 SNHLY, CDR2 FYNNEI. In DNA, the CDR3 is TGTGCCAGCAGGGCCCGCCACAGGGCAGATACGCAGTATTTT. Its translation is CASRARHRADTQYF.

The chain carries TRBV5-1 and TRBJ2-5, with TRBD2 matching over 9 bases. The J call may be incorrect, as the DNA end agrees better with TRBJ2-7. The germline gives CDR1 SGHRS, CDR2 YFSETQ. CDR3 size: 14 residues. CDR3 residues: CASSLEREAYEQYF. CDR3 DNA sequence: TGCGCCAGCAGCTTGGAGCGGGAGGCCTACGAGCAGTACTTC.

This sequence joins TRBV6-4 and TRBJ2-3; D remains unclear. V dropped 6 bases and J dropped 2 bases, with 12 bases sitting between them. There are 14 residues in the CDR3. CDR1 MRHNA and CDR2 SNTAGT come from the germline V gene. The CDR3 bases are TGTGCCAGCAGGGACCTGGGCTCCACAGATACGCAGTATTTT. It codes for CASRDLGSTDTQYF.

This sequence joins TRBV5-4 and TRBJ1-3; 7 bases match TRBD1. Looked up from germline, CDR1 is SGHNT and CDR2 is YYREEE (reference sequence). The J segment lost 0 bases and the V segment lost 4 bases, leaving 7 bases of the junction unmatched. This CDR3 comprises 16 residues. CDR3 in amino acids: CASSNLTGNSGNTIYF. In nucleotides, the CDR3 is TGTGCCAGCAGCAACTTGACAGGGAACTCTGGAAACACCATATATTTT.

The V and J genes are TRBV19 and TRBJ2-1, with 9 bases aligning to TRBD2. The length of the CDR3 is 14 residues. Germline-derived CDR1 and CDR2 are LNHDA and SQIVND (reference sequence). After removal of 6 bases from V and 8 bases from J, the junction contained 8 bases not matched to a gene. CDR3 DNA: TGTGCCAGTAGACTTAGCGGGAGTGTCGATGAGCAGTTCTTC. This sequence encodes CASRLSGSVDEQFF.

This clone occurred once. The CDR3 here is CASSPTGLNYGYTF. DNA for the CDR3: TGTGCCAGCAGCCCCACAGGGCTGAACTATGGCTACACCTTC. The rearrangement uses TRBV9 and TRBJ1-2; D may be TRBD1 (6 bases). Germline values: CDR1 SGDLS, CDR2 YYNGEE. Trimming took 4 bases from V and 2 from J, leaving 12 bases between them. The CDR3 extends over 14 amino acids. Looking up the rest from reference TRBV9 and TRBJ1-2 gives the full variable domain: DSGVTQTPKHLITATGQRVTLRCSPRSGDLSVYWYQQSLDQGLQFLIQYYNGEERAKGNILERFSAQQFPDLHSELNLSSLELGDSALYFCASSPTGLNYGYTFGSGTRLTVV.